These 22 T cell receptor beta chains were sequenced from one sample in a study of blood T cells in healthy people across ages. A sample-barcoded 5' primer and a J-beta primer mix were used in a second PCR of roughly 6 to 12 cycles. TCRdb ran MiXCR on the 5' RACE reads and lists one entry per CDR3 protein. The data show over 1,500,000 distinct CDR3 sequences, roughly 43% seen once. Sequenced material: blood. The receptor set was obtained from a human donor in good health.

The chain has TRBV5-1 and TRBJ2-6; 7 positions agree with TRBD1. The V and J ends lost 0 bases and 3 bases, in that order; junction bases with no gene match: 6. The CDR3 contains 17 residues. Germline loops: CDR1 SGHRS, CDR2 YFSETQ. CDR3 sequence: CASSLVPGGIGANVLTF. Written as DNA, the CDR3 is TGCGCCAGCAGCTTGGTCCCAGGGGGTATTGGGGCCAACGTCCTGACTTTC.

About this clonotype: Possible read error: a much larger clone is one base away. The V call is TRBV12-3 or TRBV12-4, the J call TRBJ1-2, with 7 nucleotides matching TRBD1. The CDR3 is 13 residues long. CDR3 region: CASSSTGVGGCTF. The CDR3 DNA reads TGTGCCAGCAGTTCTACAGGGGTAGGGGGCTGCACCTTC.

V and J are TRBV5-1 and TRBJ1-2; perhaps TRBD1 as D (6 bases). CDR1 and CDR2 from the germline V gene are SGHRS and YFSETQ. Trimming took off 0 bases at V and 3 bases at J, with 15 bases between the two ends. This CDR3 has 16 residues. The CDR3 spells CASSLEGLAGDYGYTF. The CDR3 DNA reads as TGCGCCAGCAGCTTGGAGGGGCTGGCAGGGGACTATGGCTACACCTTC.

This chain links TRBV3-1 with TRBJ2-3; 10 nucleotides match TRBD2. The CDR3 length is 17 residues. Looked up from germline, CDR1 is LGHDT and CDR2 is YNNKEL (reference sequence). J was trimmed by 4 bases and V by 2 bases; bases with no gene match: 9. The CDR3 reads CASSQPLRSGRADTQYF. CDR3 sequence (DNA): TGTGCCAGCAGCCAACCTCTACGGAGCGGGAGGGCAGATACGCAGTATTTT.

The chain links TRBV11-1 to TRBJ1-1, with TRBD1 as a possible D gene (6 bases). Between the trimmed V and J ends, which lost 1 base and 3 bases, there was a span of 9 bases. The germline V gene has CDR1 SGHAT and CDR2 FQDESV (reference sequence). The CDR3 contains 14 residues. The CDR3 DNA follows: TGTGCCAGCAGCTTAGAGGGGGGCCACACTGAAGCTTTCTTT. Translating it yields CASSLEGGHTEAFF. The whole variable domain, filled in from reference TRBV11-1 and TRBJ1-1, reads EAEVAQSPRYKITEKSQAVAFWCDPISGHATLYWYRQILGQGPELLVQFQDESVVDDSQLPKDRFSAERLKGVDSTLKIQPAELGDSAMYLCASSLEGGHTEAFFGQGTRLTVV.

This clonotype has just a few counts. This rearrangement joins TRBV6-6 to TRBJ1-2; D is perhaps TRBD1 (6 bases). Germline loops: CDR1 MNHNY, CDR2 SVGAGI (reference sequence). The CDR3 has 16 residues. V shed 6 bases and J shed 0 bases, with 17 bases lying between them. CDR3 amino acids: CASRGETGSPNYGYTF. For the CDR3, the DNA is TGTGCCAGCAGGGGCGAAACAGGGAGCCCTAACTATGGCTACACCTTC.

This clonotype appeared many times. This chain connects TRBV7-3 to TRBJ2-7; 8 bases line up with TRBD1. V lost 2 bases and J lost 3; bases outside the gene matches: 6. The germline gives CDR1 SGHTA, CDR2 FQGTGA. The CDR3 is made up of 15 amino acids. The CDR3, as DNA: TGTGCCAGCAGCTTACAGGGGGCATCTTTCTACGAGCAGTACTTC. Its protein product is CASSLQGASFYEQYF. Complete variable domain (other parts from reference TRBV7-3 and TRBJ2-7): GAGVSQTPSNKVTEKGKYVELRCDPISGHTALYWYRQSLGQGPEFLIYFQGTGAADDSGLPNDRFFAVRPEGSVSTLKIQRTERGDSAVYLCASSLQGASFYEQYFGPGTRLTVT.

The V call is TRBV7-8, the J call TRBJ1-4; D gene uncertain. V was pared by 1 base and J by 7 bases, with 10 bases between. This CDR3 region has 14 residues. Germline values: CDR1 SGHVS, CDR2 FQNEAQ. The CDR3 here is CASSLGGDGEKLFF. The CDR3 nucleotides read TGTGCCAGCAGCTTAGGGGGTGACGGTGAAAAACTGTTTTTT.

This chain joins TRBV10-3 and TRBJ2-1, with a possible D match to TRBD2 (5 bases). The V gene lost 2 bases and the J gene lost 14 bases, with 13 bases spanning the gap. The CDR3 sequence is 12 residues long. CDR1 is ENHRY and CDR2 is SYGVKD in the germline V gene. The DNA of the CDR3 is TGTGCCATCAGTGAGGGAGGAGGTTATGAGTTCTTC. Protein: CAISEGGGYEFF.

The V and J genes are TRBV7-2 and TRBJ1-2; no clear D gene. This CDR3 is 17 amino acids long. The ends were cut back, 1 base at V and 8 bases at J, with 23 bases in the middle. Germline V gene sequence: CDR1 SGHTA, CDR2 FQGNSA. CDR3 amino acids: CASSLVFLRERYQGYTF. DNA of the CDR3: TGTGCCAGCAGCTTAGTTTTCTTGAGGGAGCGCTATCAGGGCTACACCTTC.

The chain couples TRBV11-3 to TRBJ2-7; possible D gene TRBD2, 7 bases. This CDR3 spans 16 amino acids. From germline, CDR1 is SGHNT and CDR2 YENEEA. Trimming removed 1 base at V and 4 bases at J, with 17 bases between. In DNA form, the CDR3 reads TGTGCCAGCAGCTTAGGAGGGGGGACTAACGCATACGAGCAGTACTTC. Translation gives CASSLGGGTNAYEQYF. The whole variable domain, filled in from reference TRBV11-3 and TRBJ2-7, reads EAGVVQSPRYKIIEKKQPVAFWCNPISGHNTLYWYLQNLGQGPELLIRYENEEAVDDSQLPKDRFSAERLKGVDSTLKIQPAELGDSAVYLCASSLGGGTNAYEQYFGPGTRLTVT.

The chain recombines TRBV24-1 with TRBJ2-1, with D possibly being TRBD1 (7 bases). CDR1 is KGHDR, CDR2 SFDVKD, per germline. Trimming removed 3 bases from V and 1 base from J, with 12 bases in between. The CDR3 sequence is 16 residues long. CDR3 protein: CATSDATGRSYNEQFF. Written as DNA, the CDR3 is TGTGCCACCAGTGATGCGACAGGGAGGTCCTACAATGAGCAGTTCTTC.

This clonotype appeared a single time. V usage is TRBV9 and J usage is TRBJ2-3; 8 bases align to TRBD2. V lost 3 bases, J lost 2 bases, and 11 bases stayed unmatched. CDR3 length: 17 residues. Germline V CDR1 and CDR2: SGDLS, YYNGEE. In DNA, the CDR3 is TGTGCCAGCAGCGATAGTTTGCGGGGGGCCCCCACAGATACGCAGTATTTT. This codes for CASSDSLRGAPTDTQYF. The variable domain in full, with the rest retrieved from reference TRBV9 and TRBJ2-3, is DSGVTQTPKHLITATGQRVTLRCSPRSGDLSVYWYQQSLDQGLQFLIQYYNGEERAKGNILERFSAQQFPDLHSELNLSSLELGDSALYFCASSDSLRGAPTDTQYFGPGTRLTVL.

This chain uses TRBV11-2 with TRBJ2-2, with 8 bases fitting TRBD1. Germline assignment: CDR1 SGHAT and CDR2 FQNNGV. The trim removed 5 bases at V and 4 bases at J, leaving 6 bases unmatched. The CDR3 covers 15 residues. The CDR3 loop is CASSQTGAGTGELFF. The CDR3 bases are TGTGCCAGCAGCCAGACAGGGGCGGGCACCGGGGAGCTGTTTTTT.

The V gene is TRBV20-1, the J gene TRBJ2-3, with 12 positions matching TRBD2. This CDR3 is 15 amino acids long. V shed 8 bases and J 7 bases; nucleotides not matched to a gene: 13. The germline CDR1 and CDR2 sequences are DFQATT and SNEGSKA (reference sequence). The CDR3: CSCPSSGGALNTQYF. The CDR3 nucleotides are TGCAGTTGCCCCTCTAGCGGGGGGGCCTTAAATACGCAGTATTTT.

This clonotype was seen a few times. The V gene is TRBV10-3, the J gene TRBJ2-7; the D gene could be TRBD1 or TRBD2 (5 bases each). Germline assignment: CDR1 ENHRY and CDR2 SYGVKD. This CDR3 has 14 amino acids. Trimming stripped 5 bases from V and 2 bases from J, with 13 bases between. The CDR3 loop is CAISPGTQAYEQYF. The CDR3, as DNA: TGTGCCATCAGTCCCGGGACCCAAGCCTACGAGCAGTACTTC.

Note on this clonotype: One base away lies a much larger clone, so this may be a sequencing read error. The chain is built from TRBV20-1 and TRBJ2-5; D is ambiguous. CDR1 is DFQATT, CDR2 SNEGSKA, per germline (reference sequence). There are 13 residues in the CDR3. Trimming pared 3 bases from V and 2 bases from J, leaving 10 bases between. The chain's CDR3 is CSASLSAQETQYF. The CDR3 nucleotides read TGCAGTGCTAGTTTATCAGCTCAAGAGACCCAGTACTTC.

V gene TRBV20-1 combines with J gene TRBJ2-3; D gene ambiguous. The CDR3 spans 13 residues. The ends were cut back, 7 bases at V and 1 base at J, with 12 bases in the middle. Germline CDR1 DFQATT, CDR2 SNEGSKA (reference sequence). Here the CDR3 DNA reads TGCAGTGTTCTACAAGAAGGCACAGATACGCAGTATTTT. It specifies CSVLQEGTDTQYF.

This clonotype has a handful of counts. The rearrangement uses TRBV29-1 and TRBJ2-3; no reliable D call. The CDR3 runs to 11 residues. Germline lookup yields CDR1 SQVTM and CDR2 ANQGSEA. V gave up 7 bases and J gave up 3 bases, with 8 bases separating them. CDR3 DNA: TGCAGCGGGGAAGGGACAGATACGCAGTATTTT. Its protein is CSGEGTDTQYF.

The V call is TRBV6-2 or TRBV6-3, the J call TRBJ2-1; D not resolved. Trimming stripped 8 bases from V and 10 bases from J, with 15 bases between. This CDR3 region has 12 residues. CDR1 MNHEY and CDR2 SVGEGT come from the germline V gene. CDR3 sequence (DNA): TGTGCCAGCGAGAGTCAGGTTTACGAGCAGTTCTTC. It is translated as CASESQVYEQFF.

The chain combines TRBV12-3 or TRBV12-4 with TRBJ2-1; D is perhaps TRBD2 (7 bases). The CDR3 extends over 15 amino acids. Between the trimmed V and J ends, which lost 2 bases and 7 bases, there was a span of 15 bases. CDR3 in DNA: TGTGCCAGCAGTTTAAGTGGGGGGGGGCAGAATGAGCAGTTCTTC. Its translation: CASSLSGGGQNEQFF.

The chain couples TRBV11-1 to TRBJ2-7, with D hard to call. The CDR3 covers 15 residues. V lost 0 bases, J lost 2 bases, and 11 bases lay in between. Germline V CDR1 and CDR2: SGHAT, FQDESV (reference sequence). This CDR3 is CASSLAHNYPYEQYF. The DNA of the CDR3 is TGTGCCAGCAGCTTAGCTCACAACTACCCCTACGAGCAGTACTTC. Together with reference TRBV11-1 and TRBJ2-7, the CDR3 gives the full variable domain: EAEVAQSPRYKITEKSQAVAFWCDPISGHATLYWYRQILGQGPELLVQFQDESVVDDSQLPKDRFSAERLKGVDSTLKIQPAELGDSAMYLCASSLAHNYPYEQYFGPGTRLTVT.